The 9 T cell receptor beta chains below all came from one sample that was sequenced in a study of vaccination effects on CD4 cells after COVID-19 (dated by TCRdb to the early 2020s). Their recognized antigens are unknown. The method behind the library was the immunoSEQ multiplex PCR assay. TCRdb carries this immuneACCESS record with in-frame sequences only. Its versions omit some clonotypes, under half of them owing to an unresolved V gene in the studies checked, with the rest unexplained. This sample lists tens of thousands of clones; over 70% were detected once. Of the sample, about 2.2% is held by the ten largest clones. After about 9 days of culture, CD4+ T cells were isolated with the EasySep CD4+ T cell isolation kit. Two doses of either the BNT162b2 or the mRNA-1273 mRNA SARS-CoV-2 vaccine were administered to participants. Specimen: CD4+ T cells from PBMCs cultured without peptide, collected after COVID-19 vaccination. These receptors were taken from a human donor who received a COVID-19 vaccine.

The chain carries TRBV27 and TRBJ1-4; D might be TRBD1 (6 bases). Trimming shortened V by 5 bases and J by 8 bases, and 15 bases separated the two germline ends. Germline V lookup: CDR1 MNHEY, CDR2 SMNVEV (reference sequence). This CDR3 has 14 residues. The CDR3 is CASSPDTGNEKLFF. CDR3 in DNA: TGTGCCAGCAGTCCTGATACAGGGAACGAAAAACTGTTTTTT.

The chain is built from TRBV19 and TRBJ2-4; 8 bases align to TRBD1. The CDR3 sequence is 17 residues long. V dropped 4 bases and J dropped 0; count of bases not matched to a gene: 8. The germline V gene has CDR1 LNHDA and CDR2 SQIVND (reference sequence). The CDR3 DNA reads TGTGCCAGTAGTAACGACAGGGGTGCGGGAGCCAAAAACATTCAGTACTTC. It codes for CASSNDRGAGAKNIQYF.

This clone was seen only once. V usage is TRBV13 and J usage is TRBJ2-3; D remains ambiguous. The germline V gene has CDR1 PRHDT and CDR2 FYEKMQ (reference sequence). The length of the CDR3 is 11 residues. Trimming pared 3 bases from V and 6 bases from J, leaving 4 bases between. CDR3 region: CASSFSDTQYF. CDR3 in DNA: TGTGCCAGCAGCTTTTCGGATACGCAGTATTTT.

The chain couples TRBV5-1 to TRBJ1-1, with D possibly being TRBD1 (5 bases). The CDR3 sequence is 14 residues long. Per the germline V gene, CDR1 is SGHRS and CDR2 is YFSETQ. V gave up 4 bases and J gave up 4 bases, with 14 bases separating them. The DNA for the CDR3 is TGCGCCAGCAGCCGGGAGGGGAGCCTCACTGAAGCTTTCTTT. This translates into CASSREGSLTEAFF.

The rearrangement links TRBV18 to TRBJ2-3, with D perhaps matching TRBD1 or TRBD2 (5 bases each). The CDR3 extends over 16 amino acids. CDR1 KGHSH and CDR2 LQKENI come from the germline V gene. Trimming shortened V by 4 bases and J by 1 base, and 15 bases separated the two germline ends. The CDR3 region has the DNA TGTGCCAGCTCACAACCGGGACGCAAAGGCACAGATACGCAGTATTTT. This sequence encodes CASSQPGRKGTDTQYF.

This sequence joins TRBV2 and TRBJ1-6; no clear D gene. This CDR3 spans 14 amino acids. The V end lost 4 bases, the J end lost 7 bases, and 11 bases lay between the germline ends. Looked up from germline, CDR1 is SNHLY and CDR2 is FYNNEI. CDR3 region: CASSGAVANSPLHF. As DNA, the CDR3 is TGTGCCAGCAGTGGGGCTGTCGCCAATTCACCCCTCCACTTT.

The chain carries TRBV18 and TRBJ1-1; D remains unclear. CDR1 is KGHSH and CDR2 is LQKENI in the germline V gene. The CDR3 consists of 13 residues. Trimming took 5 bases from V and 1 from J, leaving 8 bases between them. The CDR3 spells CASSESANTEAFF. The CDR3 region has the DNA TGTGCCAGCTCAGAATCAGCGAACACTGAAGCTTTCTTT.

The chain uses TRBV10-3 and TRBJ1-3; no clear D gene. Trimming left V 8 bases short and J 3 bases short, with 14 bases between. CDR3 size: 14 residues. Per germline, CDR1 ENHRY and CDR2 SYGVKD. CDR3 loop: CAIGGLGGGNTIYF. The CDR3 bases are TGTGCCATCGGTGGCCTAGGTGGTGGAAACACCATATATTTT.

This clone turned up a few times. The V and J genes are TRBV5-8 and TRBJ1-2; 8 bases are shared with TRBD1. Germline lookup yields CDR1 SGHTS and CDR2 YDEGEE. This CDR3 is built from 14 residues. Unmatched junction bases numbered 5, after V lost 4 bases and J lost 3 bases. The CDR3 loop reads CASSMGQVDYGYTF. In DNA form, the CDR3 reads TGTGCCAGCAGCATGGGACAGGTCGACTATGGCTACACCTTC.